This T cell receptor (beta chain) was retrieved from a study of molecular identifiers for immune sequencing clone quantification. The study, taken as a whole, reports: Clonotypes surpassing 20 RNA copies contained over 97% of effector molecules, versus under 1% in naive cells. Jurkat TCR RNA spiked in from one cell could reportedly be detected among about a million naive cells.

Sorted inputs of roughly 17,000 to 1,100,000 cells, with 10%, 30% or 50% RNA, yielded naive CD8 libraries. Naive CD8 T cells were picked out by sorting for CD8+CD4-CCR7+CD45RA+. TCRdb re-called the PCR reads through MiXCR, storing one row per CDR3 protein. Of around 480,000 distinct CDR3 sequences in the sample, about 25% were seen once. This clonotype was seen only a few times. Its specificity is not known. Trimming took 6 bases from V and 6 from J; bases not matched to a gene: 15. The CDR3 sequence is 17 residues long. CDR1 LNHDA and CDR2 SQIVND come from the germline V gene (reference sequence). V gene TRBV19 combines with J gene TRBJ2-2, with 8 positions matching TRBD2. This receptor was obtained from a human donor in good health. Some libraries in this study had Jurkat cell RNA spiked in. Material: naive CD8+ T cells from blood, with Jurkat cell RNA spiked in. Subset given: FACS-sorted CD8+CD4-CCR7+CD45RA+ naive T cells. CDR3 nucleotides: TGTGCCAGTAGACCCACATCGGCACCCGGGGGGGCCGGGGAGCTGTTTTTT. It encodes CASRPTSAPGGAGELFF. The variable domain in full, with the rest retrieved from reference TRBV19 and TRBJ2-2, is DGGITQSPKYLFRKEGQNVTLSCEQNLNHDAMYWYRQDPGQGLRLIYYSQIVNDFQKGDIAEGYSVSREKKESFPLTVTSAQKNPTAFYLCASRPTSAPGGAGELFFGEGSRLTVL.